The 22 T cell receptor beta chains below come from one sample, sequenced in a study of blood T cell repertoires in COVID-19. The assay was immunoSEQ multiplex PCR, and TCRdb's table has in-frame clones only and misses some. Among 250,000 to 350,000 clones listed, about 85% were seen once. Specimen: peripheral blood. These receptors all stem from a human donor with COVID-19, enrolled during active disease. The donor label of this sample is uncertain.

The CDR3 loop reads CASSPTATNEKLFF. CDR3 nucleotide sequence: TGTGCCAGCAGCCCGACAGCAACTAATGAAAAACTGTTTTTT. The chain couples TRBV7-9 to TRBJ1-4; tentative D call: TRBD1 (5 bases). The CDR3 is made up of 14 amino acids. Trimming removed 5 bases at V and 0 bases at J, with 7 bases between. Germline V gene lookup returns CDR1 SEHNR and CDR2 FQNEAQ (reference sequence).

The chain uses TRBV5-5 and TRBJ1-1; TRBD1 is a possible D gene (6 bases). V lost 4 bases to trimming and J lost 6 bases, with 19 bases between them. CDR3 size: 15 residues. Germline values: CDR1 SGHKS, CDR2 YYEKEE (reference sequence). CDR3 in DNA: TGTGCCAGCAGCATAACCTCGCGGGGGCACCCTGAAGCTTTCTTT. Translated, it gives CASSITSRGHPEAFF.

V and J are TRBV5-4 and TRBJ1-1; D is perhaps TRBD1 (6 bases). This CDR3 has 14 residues. V dropped 4 bases and J dropped 5 bases, with 15 bases sitting between them. Germline assignment: CDR1 SGHNT and CDR2 YYREEE (reference sequence). As DNA, the CDR3 is TGTGCCAGCAGCCAGGGGCGGGGGGCAACTGAAGCTTTCTTT. This encodes CASSQGRGATEAFF.

V usage is TRBV9 and J usage is TRBJ2-1; 11 bases are a match to TRBD2. J lost 4 bases, V lost 0 bases, and 12 bases had no gene match. The CDR3 sequence is 19 residues long. Germline V gives CDR1 SGDLS, CDR2 YYNGEE. The CDR3 DNA is TGTGCCAGCAGCGTAGAATTTAGCGGGGGACTAGCGGATTACAATGAGCAGTTCTTC. Translated: CASSVEFSGGLADYNEQFF.

V gene TRBV2 combines with J gene TRBJ2-7; D not resolved. In germline, CDR1 is SNHLY, CDR2 FYNNEI. Trimming took 4 bases from V and 0 from J, leaving 16 bases between them. The CDR3 totals 16 residues. CDR3: CASSARSGVISYEQYF. The CDR3 DNA sequence: TGTGCCAGCAGTGCCCGGTCAGGCGTTATCTCCTACGAGCAGTACTTC.

The DNA of the CDR3 is TGTGCCAGCAGCTTGGGCCCCGAGGAGACCCAGTACTTC. The encoded protein is CASSLGPEETQYF. The rearrangement uses TRBV7-2 and TRBJ2-5; unclear D gene. CDR1 is SGHTA and CDR2 is FQGNSA in the germline V gene. V lost 3 bases and J 5 bases, leaving 10 bases between the germline ends. The CDR3 has 13 residues.

This chain joins TRBV29-1 and TRBJ2-7; a possible D gene is TRBD2 (5 bases). The CDR3 contains 12 residues. Deletions cut 0 bases from V and 5 bases from J, with 8 bases between. Germline V lookup: CDR1 SQVTM, CDR2 ANQGSEA. The CDR3 DNA sequence: TGCAGCGTTGAAGAACGGGGTGACGAGCAGTACTTC. Protein product: CSVEERGDEQYF.

V and J are TRBV19 and TRBJ1-1, with TRBD1 matching 9 bases. Per the germline V gene, CDR1 is LNHDA and CDR2 is SQIVND (reference sequence). The J segment lost 4 bases and the V segment lost 5 bases, leaving 8 bases of the junction unmatched. CDR3 length equals 15 residues. CDR3 coding DNA: TGTGCCAGTAGTCACAGGGACAGGGACGGCACTGAAGCTTTCTTT. Amino acid sequence: CASSHRDRDGTEAFF.

The chain recombines TRBV2 with TRBJ1-2, with 7 bases matching TRBD1. The CDR3 covers 13 residues. The V gene end was trimmed by 5 bases and the J gene end by 8 bases; junction bases not matched to a gene: 8. Germline values: CDR1 SNHLY, CDR2 FYNNEI. The CDR3 DNA sequence: TGTGCCAGCAGTCCAGACAGGGACAACGGCTACACCTTC. Protein product: CASSPDRDNGYTF.

This sequence joins TRBV28 and TRBJ1-1; D uncertain. V lost 3 bases and J 1 base, leaving 6 bases between the germline ends. This CDR3 spans 13 amino acids. Germline V lookup: CDR1 MDHEN, CDR2 SYDVKM. CDR3 amino acids: CASSFNQNTEAFF. DNA of the CDR3: TGTGCCAGCAGTTTCAATCAGAACACTGAAGCTTTCTTT.

The chain couples TRBV2 to TRBJ1-5; perhaps TRBD1 as D (6 bases). The CDR3 spans 14 residues. V was pared by 7 bases and J by 2 bases, with 12 bases between. The V gene's germline CDR1 is SNHLY and CDR2 FYNNEI. The CDR3 DNA reads as TGTGCCAGCATGATGGGGGCCGGCAATCAGCCCCAGCATTTT. Protein sequence: CASMMGAGNQPQHF.

This clone was counted once. The CDR3 coding sequence is TGTGCCAGCAGCCAACCCACAGGACGTGTTGAAAAACTGTTTTTT. Amino acid sequence: CASSQPTGRVEKLFF. The V and J genes are TRBV6-6 and TRBJ1-4; D possibly corresponds to TRBD1 (5 bases). The CDR3 consists of 15 residues. The germline gives CDR1 MNHNY, CDR2 SVGAGI (reference sequence). The ends were cut back, 6 bases at V and 7 bases at J, with 18 bases in the middle.

The V call is TRBV20-1, the J call TRBJ1-2; D not certain. CDR1 and CDR2 (germline): DFQATT, SNEGSKA (reference sequence). Deletions cut 6 bases from V and 3 bases from J, with 8 bases between. This CDR3 contains 11 residues. The CDR3 sequence: CSAALDYGYTF. The CDR3 region has the DNA TGCAGTGCCGCCTTAGACTATGGCTACACCTTC.

The genes are TRBV5-4 and TRBJ1-2, with D perhaps TRBD1 (6 bases). The CDR3 sequence is 15 residues long. The V end was cut by 0 bases, the J end by 1 base, with 10 bases between. Per the germline V gene, CDR1 is SGHNT and CDR2 is YYREEE (reference sequence). The CDR3 reads CASSLALDSNYGYTF. The DNA for the CDR3 is TGTGCCAGCAGCTTGGCGTTGGACAGTAACTATGGCTACACCTTC.

The J gene is TRBJ2-1, the V gene TRBV29-1, with 8 bases identical to TRBD1. This CDR3 contains 11 residues. CDR1 and CDR2 (germline): SQVTM, ANQGSEA. V gave up 7 bases and J gave up 9 bases; unmatched junction bases: 5. CDR3 amino acids: CSDLTGGEQFF. CDR3 bases: TGCAGCGACCTCACAGGGGGTGAGCAGTTCTTC.

The chain is built from TRBV19 and TRBJ1-5; D is unclear. Deletions cut 6 bases from V and 4 bases from J, with 10 bases between. This CDR3 comprises 13 residues. CDR1 LNHDA and CDR2 SQIVND come from the germline V gene (reference sequence). The CDR3 coding sequence is TGTGCCAGTAGCCCTACGACAAATCAGCCCCAGCATTTT. Encoded protein: CASSPTTNQPQHF.

V gene TRBV5-1 combines with J gene TRBJ2-1, with TRBD1 matching 8 bases. The ends lost 0 bases at V and 6 bases at J; junction bases unmatched: 5. Germline V lookup: CDR1 SGHRS, CDR2 YFSETQ. The CDR3 is made up of 15 amino acids. CDR3 DNA: TGCGCCAGCAGCTTGGCACAGGGGGTAAGCAATGAGCAGTTCTTC. This translates into CASSLAQGVSNEQFF. Supplemented by reference TRBV5-1 and TRBJ2-1, the full variable domain reads KAGVTQTPRYLIKTRGQQVTLSCSPISGHRSVSWYQQTPGQGLQFLFEYFSETQRNKGNFPGRFSGRQFSNSRSEMNVSTLELGDSALYLCASSLAQGVSNEQFFGPGTRLTVL.

This chain connects TRBV4-1 to TRBJ1-6, with 8 bases identical to TRBD1. The CDR3 consists of 17 residues. The V gene end was trimmed by 0 bases and the J gene end by 7 bases; junction bases not matched to a gene: 8. Germline assignment: CDR1 MGHRA and CDR2 YSYEKL. The CDR3 protein is CASSQDPGQGPNSPLHF. CDR3 DNA sequence: TGCGCCAGCAGCCAAGATCCTGGACAGGGTCCAAATTCACCCCTCCACTTT.

CDR3: CASSDPESYGYTF. CDR3 coding DNA: TGTGCCAGCAGTGACCCGGAGAGCTATGGCTACACCTTC. This sequence joins TRBV2 and TRBJ1-2; D gene uncertain. Trimming pared 3 bases from V and 4 bases from J, leaving 9 bases between. The CDR3 is 13 residues long. The germline gives CDR1 SNHLY, CDR2 FYNNEI. Full variable domain (rest looked up from reference TRBV2 and TRBJ1-2): EPEVTQTPSHQVTQMGQEVILRCVPISNHLYFYWYRQILGQKVEFLVSFYNNEISEKSEIFDDQFSVERPDGSNFTLKIRSTKLEDSAMYFCASSDPESYGYTFGSGTRLTVV.

The chain recombines TRBV15 with TRBJ2-7; TRBD1 matches 9 bases. This CDR3 is built from 16 residues. Germline-derived CDR1 and CDR2 are LNHNV and YYDKDF (reference sequence). Germline trimming cut 5 bases from V and 1 base from J; bases unmatched to any gene: 9. The CDR3 coding sequence is TGTGCCACCAGCGTGAACAGGGGGCCTACGTCCTACGAGCAGTACTTC. Protein product: CATSVNRGPTSYEQYF. The variable domain in full, completed from reference TRBV15 and TRBJ2-7, reads DAMVIQNPRYQVTQFGKPVTLSCSQTLNHNVMYWYQQKSSQAPKLLFHYYDKDFNNEADTPDNFQSRRPNTSFCFLDIRSPGLGDTAMYLCATSVNRGPTSYEQYFGPGTRLTVT.

V usage is TRBV28 and J usage is TRBJ1-1; D uncertain. Germline values: CDR1 MDHEN, CDR2 SYDVKM. Trimming removed 1 base at V and 0 bases at J, with 9 bases between. This CDR3 is built from 15 residues. CDR3 nucleotide sequence: TGTGCCAGCAGTTTATTAGCACGGATGAACACTGAAGCTTTCTTT. Protein sequence: CASSLLARMNTEAFF.

The chain recombines TRBV14 with TRBJ1-6; D is undetermined. Germline CDR1 is SGHDN and CDR2 is FVKESK. The ends were cut back, 0 bases at V and 9 bases at J, with 6 bases in the middle. The CDR3 extends over 13 amino acids. The CDR3, as DNA: TGTGCCAGCAGCCAAGAGCTATCTTCACCCCTCCACTTT. It specifies CASSQELSSPLHF.